The present T cell receptor beta chain was sequenced within a study of T cell changes during pregnancy in multiple sclerosis. Germline trimming cut 4 bases from V and 2 bases from J; bases unmatched to any gene: 4. The germline gives CDR1 LNHDA, CDR2 SQIVND (reference sequence). The CDR3 extends over 16 amino acids. The table came from immunoSEQ multiplex PCR; TCRdb's copy has only in-frame clones and leaves some out. Here the sample spans about 39,000 clones, around 93% being singletons. The sample here was CD4+ T cells from peripheral blood mononuclear cells, taken after pregnancy. The rearrangement links TRBV19 to TRBJ2-7; 14 bases align to TRBD2. This TCR was sampled from a female donor with multiple sclerosis, enrolled in a pregnancy study. The CDR3 nucleotides are TGTGCCAGTAGTAGCGGGACTAGCGGGGGACCCTACGAGCAGTACTTC. Translation: CASSSGTSGGPYEQYF. The complete variable domain, with remaining parts taken from reference TRBV19 and TRBJ2-7, reads DGGITQSPKYLFRKEGQNVTLSCEQNLNHDAMYWYRQDPGQGLRLIYYSQIVNDFQKGDIAEGYSVSREKKESFPLTVTSAQKNPTAFYLCASSSGTSGGPYEQYFGPGTRLTVT.